The 22 T cell receptor beta chains reported below all come from one sample, sequenced in a study of T-cell memory formation after mild COVID-19. Each CDR3 protein gets one entry after TCRdb re-called the 5' RACE reads with MiXCR. In the table there are some 450,000 distinct CDR3 sequences, about 20% of which are singletons. Material: PBMCs or a T cell subset sorted from them (not recorded which). The receptors originated from an adult woman who had mild COVID-19 (a few samples of this study predate the infection). Cell type and time point are not known.

This clonotype has a count of ten or more. This sequence joins TRBV5-5 and TRBJ1-2, with D possibly TRBD1 on 5 matching bases. V lost 1 base, J lost 6 bases, and 16 bases lay in between. From germline, CDR1 is SGHKS and CDR2 YYEKEE (reference sequence). The CDR3 totals 15 residues. This chain's CDR3 is CASSLMGLERDGYTF. The CDR3, as DNA: TGTGCCAGCAGCTTGATGGGACTGGAGAGGGATGGCTACACCTTC.

This clonotype came up a few times. The CDR3 is CSVEGRAGYNEQFF. The CDR3 DNA reads as TGCAGCGTTGAAGGGAGGGCTGGGTACAATGAGCAGTTCTTC. This chain joins TRBV29-1 and TRBJ2-1; a possible D gene is TRBD2 (6 bases). Germline V gene data show CDR1 as SQVTM and CDR2 as ANQGSEA. The ends were cut back, 1 base at V and 4 bases at J, with 11 bases in the middle. The CDR3 length is 14 residues.

This clonotype turned up a few times. J is TRBJ2-3 and V is TRBV12-3 or TRBV12-4; 7 bases map to TRBD2. V lost 3 bases, J lost 2 bases, and 2 bases stayed unmatched. This CDR3 comprises 14 residues. Here the CDR3 DNA reads TGTGCCAGCAGTTTGTGGGACTACACAGATACGCAGTATTTT. Amino acid sequence: CASSLWDYTDTQYF.

The V and J genes are TRBV29-1 and TRBJ1-1, with D perhaps TRBD1 (5 bases). The CDR3 totals 13 residues. Looked up from germline, CDR1 is SQVTM and CDR2 is ANQGSEA. Trimming shortened V by 0 bases and J by 2 bases, and 7 bases separated the two germline ends. CDR3 sequence reads: CSVEDRANTEAFF. CDR3 DNA: TGCAGCGTTGAAGACAGGGCAAACACTGAAGCTTTCTTT.

This clonotype was found a few times. The chain combines TRBV18 with TRBJ2-7; D could derive from TRBD1 or TRBD2 (5 bases each). This CDR3 comprises 13 residues. Trimming cost V 1 base and J 6 bases, with 10 bases left between them. Germline V gives CDR1 KGHSH, CDR2 LQKENI. CDR3 loop: CASSPQGAGEQYF. CDR3 nucleotides: TGTGCCAGCTCACCACAAGGGGCGGGCGAGCAGTACTTC.

The chain couples TRBV6-1 to TRBJ2-5; weak D call: TRBD1 (5 bases). V was trimmed by 7 bases and J by 2 bases, leaving 14 bases between them. The CDR3 is made up of 14 amino acids. Germline values: CDR1 MNHNS, CDR2 SASEGT. The CDR3 DNA is TGTGCCAGCACCGCCCCAGGGAATCAAGAGACCCAGTACTTC. Translated: CASTAPGNQETQYF.

This clonotype was counted only a few times. V gene TRBV3-1 combines with J gene TRBJ2-7; 7 bases line up with TRBD2. Germline CDR1 and CDR2: LGHDT and YNNKEL (reference sequence). The junction had 8 bases not matched to a gene; V was cut back by 5 bases and J by 7 bases. The CDR3 totals 13 residues. Here the CDR3 reads CASSGEKAGEQYF. The CDR3 nucleotides are TGTGCCAGCAGCGGGGAAAAAGCGGGGGAGCAGTACTTC.

The chain combines TRBV5-1 with TRBJ2-7; TRBD2 aligns across 11 bases. The germline V gene encodes CDR1 SGHRS and CDR2 YFSETQ. The CDR3 sequence is 17 residues long. V shed 1 base, J shed 0 bases, and the junction held 6 bases outside the gene matches. This CDR3 reads CASSLPGTSGTSYEQYF. The CDR3 DNA reads TGCGCCAGCAGCTTGCCCGGGACTAGCGGAACCTCCTACGAGCAGTACTTC.

The rearrangement uses TRBV6-5 and TRBJ2-1, with unresolved D. The CDR3 is 13 residues long. V was trimmed by 6 bases and J by 11 bases, leaving 17 bases between them. Looked up from germline, CDR1 is MNHEY and CDR2 is SVGAGI. CDR3 in amino acids: CASSAGNARKQFF. The CDR3 DNA reads TGTGCCAGCAGCGCCGGAAACGCGCGGAAGCAGTTCTTC.

This clonotype has a handful of counts. The chain combines TRBV12-3 or TRBV12-4 with TRBJ2-2, with 7 bases fitting TRBD2. The CDR3 covers 14 residues. The J segment lost 7 bases and the V segment lost 7 bases, leaving 9 bases of the junction unmatched. Written as DNA, the CDR3 is TGTGCCAGCACCCAAGTCGGGGGGATCGGGGAGCTGTTTTTT. This translates into CASTQVGGIGELFF.

J is TRBJ2-5 and V is TRBV4-1; D may match TRBD1 or TRBD2 (5 bases each). The CDR3 spans 14 residues. The V end was cut by 3 bases, the J end by 7 bases, with 15 bases between. Germline CDR1 reads MGHRA; CDR2 reads YSYEKL. CDR3 amino acids: CASSQGDSTGTQYF. Here the CDR3 DNA reads TGCGCCAGCAGCCAGGGGGATTCAACCGGGACCCAGTACTTC.

The rearrangement uses TRBV21-1 and TRBJ2-7; the D segment call TRBD1 is taken from the table without a DNA check. TRBV21-1 is termed a pseudogene. The CDR3 covers 13 residues. The CDR3 bases are TGTGCCAGCAGCTCCAGTGGGGCTTACGAGCAGTACTTC. Translated, it gives CASSSSGAYEQYF.

The CDR3 spells CASSLGYLGELKETQYF. The CDR3 nucleotides are TGTGCCAGCAGCTTAGGGTACCTCGGGGAGTTGAAAGAGACCCAGTACTTC. The rearrangement joins TRBV7-9 to TRBJ2-5; a possible D gene is TRBD2 (5 bases). The CDR3 spans 17 residues. V shed 1 base and J shed 3 bases, with 18 bases lying between them. The germline V gene has CDR1 SEHNR and CDR2 FQNEAQ (reference sequence).

The V gene is TRBV6-5, the J gene TRBJ2-3; weak D call: TRBD2 (7 bases). The CDR3 has 15 amino acids. CDR1 and CDR2 from the germline V gene are MNHEY and SVGAGI. With 7 bases removed from V and 6 bases from J, the gap between germline ends came to 20 bases. This CDR3 reads CASMPGAGVGDTQYF. The CDR3 DNA follows: TGTGCCAGCATGCCGGGGGCGGGAGTCGGTGATACGCAGTATTTT.

The chain is built from TRBV5-1 and TRBJ2-7; no firm D call. Germline-derived CDR1 and CDR2 are SGHRS and YFSETQ. V was clipped by 0 bases and J by 2 bases, with 12 bases between them. The CDR3 totals 15 residues. CDR3 residues: CASSLGGGWTYEQYF. The CDR3 coding sequence is TGCGCCAGCAGCTTGGGTGGTGGGTGGACCTACGAGCAGTACTTC.

The chain has TRBV5-5 and TRBJ1-1, with 7 bases fitting TRBD1. CDR1 is SGHKS, CDR2 YYEKEE, per germline (reference sequence). Trimming took 4 bases from V and 10 from J; bases not matched to a gene: 16. The length of the CDR3 is 15 residues. The CDR3 bases are TGTGCCAGCAGCGCCCACAGGGGTATCGCCCTTGGAGCTTTCTTT. Its translation: CASSAHRGIALGAFF.

This clonotype was observed a handful of times. The chain employs TRBV20-1 and TRBJ2-1; the D is unclear. The length of the CDR3 is 15 residues. The germline CDR1 and CDR2 sequences are DFQATT and SNEGSKA (reference sequence). The germline V and J ends were trimmed by 5 bases and 6 bases, with 20 bases remaining between them. The CDR3 coding sequence is TGCAGTGCTGGATTGGGCGGAACCAAGACCAATGAGCAGTTCTTC. This translates into CSAGLGGTKTNEQFF.

This clonotype was seen repeatedly, ten times or more. V gene TRBV7-2 combines with J gene TRBJ2-3, with 10 nucleotides matching TRBD1. The CDR3 sequence is 15 residues long. Per the germline V gene, CDR1 is SGHTA and CDR2 is FQGNSA. The ends lost 7 bases at V and 1 base at J; junction bases unmatched: 5. CDR3 sequence: CASTPGQGGTDTQYF. In DNA form, the CDR3 reads TGTGCCAGCACACCTGGACAGGGGGGCACAGATACGCAGTATTTT.

The chain joins TRBV6-5 to TRBJ2-5, with 9 nucleotides matching TRBD1. V lost 2 bases to trimming and J lost 4 bases; unmatched junction nucleotides: 2. Germline CDR1 is MNHEY and CDR2 is SVGAGI. There are 14 residues in the CDR3. CDR3 loop: CASSYAQGAETQYF. The CDR3 DNA is TGTGCCAGCAGTTACGCACAGGGGGCAGAGACCCAGTACTTC.

This sequence joins TRBV30 and TRBJ2-7; TRBD1 matches 8 bases. V trimming: 5 bases; J trimming: 6 bases; junction bases outside the gene matches: 9. Germline V CDR1 and CDR2: GTSNPN, SVGIG (reference sequence). CDR3 length: 13 amino acids. The CDR3 nucleotides are TGTGCCTGGGGGACAGGATCCTCCACCGAGCAGTACTTC. Its translation: CAWGTGSSTEQYF.

This clonotype was counted many times. V usage is TRBV4-1 and J usage is TRBJ2-6, with a possible D match to TRBD2 (5 bases). The V end was cut by 0 bases, the J end by 1 base, with 7 bases between. There are 16 residues in the CDR3. The germline CDR1 and CDR2 sequences are MGHRA and YSYEKL. The CDR3 region is CASSQDRGSGANVLTF. The CDR3 DNA reads as TGCGCCAGCAGCCAAGACCGGGGATCTGGGGCCAACGTCCTGACTTTC.

This clonotype turned up a few times. V gene TRBV25-1 combines with J gene TRBJ2-7, with 12 bases identical to TRBD1. Per the germline V gene, CDR1 is MGHDK and CDR2 is SYGVNS. V dropped 4 bases and J dropped 7; count of bases not matched to a gene: 11. The CDR3 covers 16 residues. As DNA, the CDR3 is TGTGCCAGCAGTGCCGGGACAGGGGGCGCGGTAAGAGAGCAGTACTTC. Amino acids: CASSAGTGGAVREQYF.